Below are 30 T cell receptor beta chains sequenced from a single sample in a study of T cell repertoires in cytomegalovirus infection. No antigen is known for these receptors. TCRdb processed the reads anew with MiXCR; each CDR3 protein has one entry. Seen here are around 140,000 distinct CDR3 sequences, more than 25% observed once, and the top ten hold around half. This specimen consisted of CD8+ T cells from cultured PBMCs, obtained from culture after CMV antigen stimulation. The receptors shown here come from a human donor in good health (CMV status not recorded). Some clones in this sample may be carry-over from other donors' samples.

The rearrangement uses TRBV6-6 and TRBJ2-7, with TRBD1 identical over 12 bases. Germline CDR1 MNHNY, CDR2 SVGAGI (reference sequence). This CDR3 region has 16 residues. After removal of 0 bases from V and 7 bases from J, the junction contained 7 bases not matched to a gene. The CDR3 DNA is TGTGCCAGCAGTTACTCCGGGACAGGGGGCCGGTGGGAGCAGTACTTC. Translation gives CASSYSGTGGRWEQYF.

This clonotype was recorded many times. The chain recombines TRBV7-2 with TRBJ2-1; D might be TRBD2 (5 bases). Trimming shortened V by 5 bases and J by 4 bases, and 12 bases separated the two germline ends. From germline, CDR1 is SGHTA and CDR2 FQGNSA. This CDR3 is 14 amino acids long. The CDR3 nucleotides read TGTGCCAGCAGCCCCTTCGGCGGGTACAATGAGCAGTTCTTC. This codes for CASSPFGGYNEQFF.

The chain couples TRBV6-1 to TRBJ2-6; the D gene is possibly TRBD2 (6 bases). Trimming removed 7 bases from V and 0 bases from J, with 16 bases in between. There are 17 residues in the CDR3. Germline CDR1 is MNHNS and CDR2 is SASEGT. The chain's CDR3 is CASIGGRIFSGANVLTF. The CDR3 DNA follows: TGTGCCAGCATCGGGGGACGGATTTTCTCTGGGGCCAACGTCCTGACTTTC.

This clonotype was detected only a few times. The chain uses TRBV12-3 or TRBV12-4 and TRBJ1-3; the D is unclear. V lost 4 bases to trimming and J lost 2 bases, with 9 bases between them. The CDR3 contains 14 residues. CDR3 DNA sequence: TGTGCCAGCAGTTCAGCGGTCCCTGGAAACACCATATATTTT. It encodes CASSSAVPGNTIYF.

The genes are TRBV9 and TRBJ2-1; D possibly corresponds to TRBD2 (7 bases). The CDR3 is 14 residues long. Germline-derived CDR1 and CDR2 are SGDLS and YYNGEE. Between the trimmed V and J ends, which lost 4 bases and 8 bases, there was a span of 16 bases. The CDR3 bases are TGTGCCAGCAGCTCACGGGGGGCTAGGGATGAGCAGTTCTTC. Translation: CASSSRGARDEQFF.

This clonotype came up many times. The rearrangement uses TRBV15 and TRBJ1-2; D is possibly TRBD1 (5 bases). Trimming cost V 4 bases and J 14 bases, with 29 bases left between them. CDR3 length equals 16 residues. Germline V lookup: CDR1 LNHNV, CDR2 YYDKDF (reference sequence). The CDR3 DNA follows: TGTGCCACCAGCATCACCAGGACTCTGGGGCAAGTTTCGCAAACCTTC. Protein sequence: CATSITRTLGQVSQTF.

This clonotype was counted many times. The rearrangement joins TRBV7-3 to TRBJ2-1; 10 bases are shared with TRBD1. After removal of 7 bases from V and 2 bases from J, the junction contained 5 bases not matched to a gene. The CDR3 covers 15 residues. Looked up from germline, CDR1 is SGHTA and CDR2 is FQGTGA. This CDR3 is CASTTGTGAYNEQFF. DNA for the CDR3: TGTGCCAGCACCACCGGGACAGGGGCCTACAATGAGCAGTTCTTC. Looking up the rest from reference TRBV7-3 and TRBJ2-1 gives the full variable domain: GAGVSQTPSNKVTEKGKYVELRCDPISGHTALYWYRQSLGQGPEFLIYFQGTGAADDSGLPNDRFFAVRPEGSVSTLKIQRTERGDSAVYLCASTTGTGAYNEQFFGPGTRLTVL.

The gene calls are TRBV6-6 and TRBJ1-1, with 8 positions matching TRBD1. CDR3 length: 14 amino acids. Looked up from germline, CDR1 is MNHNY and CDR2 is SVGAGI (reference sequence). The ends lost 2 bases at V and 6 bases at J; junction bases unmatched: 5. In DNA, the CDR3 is TGTGCCAGCAGTTACGACAGGGGTTTCGCTGAAGCTTTCTTT. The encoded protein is CASSYDRGFAEAFF.

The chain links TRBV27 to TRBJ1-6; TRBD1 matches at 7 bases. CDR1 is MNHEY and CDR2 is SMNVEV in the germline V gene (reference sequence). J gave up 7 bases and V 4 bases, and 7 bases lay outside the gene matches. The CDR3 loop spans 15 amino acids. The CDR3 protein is CASSYQTGWNSPLHF. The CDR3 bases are TGTGCCAGCAGTTACCAGACAGGGTGGAATTCACCCCTCCACTTT.

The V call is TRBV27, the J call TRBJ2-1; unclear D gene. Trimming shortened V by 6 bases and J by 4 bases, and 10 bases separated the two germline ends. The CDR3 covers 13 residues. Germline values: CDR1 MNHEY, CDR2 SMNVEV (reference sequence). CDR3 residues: CASRPQQYNEQFF. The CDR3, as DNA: TGTGCCAGCAGGCCCCAACAGTACAATGAGCAGTTCTTC.

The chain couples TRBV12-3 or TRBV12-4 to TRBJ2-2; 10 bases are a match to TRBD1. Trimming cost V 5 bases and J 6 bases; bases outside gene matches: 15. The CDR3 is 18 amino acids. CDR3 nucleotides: TGTGCCAGCAGTCCCAATCCTGGACAGGGGGATAAGGCCGGGGAGCTGTTTTTT. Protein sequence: CASSPNPGQGDKAGELFF.

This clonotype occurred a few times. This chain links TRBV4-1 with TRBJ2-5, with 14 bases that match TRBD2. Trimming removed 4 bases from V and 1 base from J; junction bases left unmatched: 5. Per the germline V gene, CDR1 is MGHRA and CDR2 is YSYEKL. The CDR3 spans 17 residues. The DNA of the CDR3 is TGCGCCAGCAGCCCCCGGACTAGCGGGGGGCCCCAAGAGACCCAGTACTTC. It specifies CASSPRTSGGPQETQYF.

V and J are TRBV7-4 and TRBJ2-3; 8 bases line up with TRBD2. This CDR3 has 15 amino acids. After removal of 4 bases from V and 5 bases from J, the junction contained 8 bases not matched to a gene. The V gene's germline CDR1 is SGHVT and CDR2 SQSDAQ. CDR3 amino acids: CASSSPGLVVDTQYF. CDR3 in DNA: TGTGCCAGCAGCTCGCCGGGACTAGTTGTAGATACGCAGTATTTT.

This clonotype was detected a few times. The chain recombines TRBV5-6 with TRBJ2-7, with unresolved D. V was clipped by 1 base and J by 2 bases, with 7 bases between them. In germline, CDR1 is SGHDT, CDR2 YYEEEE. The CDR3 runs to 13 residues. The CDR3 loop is CASSLKGTYEQYF. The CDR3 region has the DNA TGTGCCAGCAGCTTGAAGGGCACCTACGAGCAGTACTTC.

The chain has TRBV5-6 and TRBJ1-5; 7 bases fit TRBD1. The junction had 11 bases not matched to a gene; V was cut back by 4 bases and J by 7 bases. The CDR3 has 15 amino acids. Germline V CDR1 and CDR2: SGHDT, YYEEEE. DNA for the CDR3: TGTGCCAGCAGCCACGGACAGGTCGGGGGGCAGCCCCAGCATTTT. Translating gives CASSHGQVGGQPQHF.

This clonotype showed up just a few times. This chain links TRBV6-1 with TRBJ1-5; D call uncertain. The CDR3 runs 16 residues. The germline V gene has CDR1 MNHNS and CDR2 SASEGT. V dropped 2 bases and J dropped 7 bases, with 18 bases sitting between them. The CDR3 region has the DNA TGTGCCAGCAGTGAACGGGGAGAGGGTGCAAAGCAGCCCCAGCATTTT. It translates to CASSERGEGAKQPQHF.

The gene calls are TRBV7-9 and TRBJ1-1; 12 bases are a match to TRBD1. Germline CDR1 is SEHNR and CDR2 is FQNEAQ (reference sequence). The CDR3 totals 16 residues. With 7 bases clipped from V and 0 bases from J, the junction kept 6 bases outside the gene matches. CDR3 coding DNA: TGTGCCAGCATAAGGGACAGGGGGCTGATGAACACTGAAGCTTTCTTT. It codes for CASIRDRGLMNTEAFF.

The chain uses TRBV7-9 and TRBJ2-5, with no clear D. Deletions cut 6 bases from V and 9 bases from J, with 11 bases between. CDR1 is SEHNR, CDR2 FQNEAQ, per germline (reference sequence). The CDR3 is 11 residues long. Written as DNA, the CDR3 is TGTGCCAGCAGGTCCAGTGGGTCCCAGTACTTC. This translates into CASRSSGSQYF. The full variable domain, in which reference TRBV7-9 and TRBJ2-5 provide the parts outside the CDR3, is DTGVSQNPRHKITKRGQNVTFRCDPISEHNRLYWYRQTLGQGPEFLTYFQNEAQLEKSRLLSDRFSAERPKGSFSTLEIQRTEQGDSAMYLCASRSSGSQYFGPGTRLLVL.

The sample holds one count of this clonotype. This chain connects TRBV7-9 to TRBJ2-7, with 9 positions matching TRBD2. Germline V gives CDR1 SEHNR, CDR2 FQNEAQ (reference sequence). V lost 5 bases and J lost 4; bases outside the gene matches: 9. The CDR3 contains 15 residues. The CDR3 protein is CASSNQAGGEYEQYF. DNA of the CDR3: TGTGCCAGCAGCAACCAAGCGGGGGGAGAATACGAGCAGTACTTC.

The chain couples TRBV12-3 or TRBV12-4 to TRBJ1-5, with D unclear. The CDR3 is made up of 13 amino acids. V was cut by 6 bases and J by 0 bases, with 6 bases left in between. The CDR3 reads CASSPTSNQPQHF. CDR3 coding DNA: TGTGCCAGCAGCCCAACTAGCAATCAGCCCCAGCATTTT.

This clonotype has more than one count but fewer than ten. CDR3 amino acids: CASSLTSGQPYEQYF. For the CDR3, the DNA is TGCGCCAGCAGCTTAACCTCGGGACAGCCCTACGAGCAGTACTTC. The chain is built from TRBV5-1 and TRBJ2-7; TRBD1 matches at 7 bases. In germline, CDR1 is SGHRS, CDR2 YFSETQ. V lost 2 bases to trimming and J lost 2 bases; unmatched junction nucleotides: 7. This CDR3 comprises 15 residues. Full variable domain (missing parts from reference TRBV5-1 and TRBJ2-7): KAGVTQTPRYLIKTRGQQVTLSCSPISGHRSVSWYQQTPGQGLQFLFEYFSETQRNKGNFPGRFSGRQFSNSRSEMNVSTLELGDSALYLCASSLTSGQPYEQYFGPGTRLTVT.

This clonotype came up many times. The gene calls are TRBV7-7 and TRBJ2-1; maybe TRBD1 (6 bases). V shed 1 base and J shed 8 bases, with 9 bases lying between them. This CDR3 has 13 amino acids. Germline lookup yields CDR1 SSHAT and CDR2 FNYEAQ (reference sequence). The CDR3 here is CASSLDRVDEQFF. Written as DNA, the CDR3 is TGTGCCAGCAGCTTAGACAGGGTCGATGAGCAGTTCTTC.

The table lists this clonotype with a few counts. The CDR3: CASSPLSISSYNEQFF. DNA of the CDR3: TGTGCCAGCAGCCCTCTTTCCATAAGCTCCTACAATGAGCAGTTCTTC. The chain combines TRBV28 with TRBJ2-1; D uncertain. The CDR3 spans 16 residues. V lost 6 bases and J 0 bases, leaving 15 bases between the germline ends. Germline lookup yields CDR1 MDHEN and CDR2 SYDVKM.

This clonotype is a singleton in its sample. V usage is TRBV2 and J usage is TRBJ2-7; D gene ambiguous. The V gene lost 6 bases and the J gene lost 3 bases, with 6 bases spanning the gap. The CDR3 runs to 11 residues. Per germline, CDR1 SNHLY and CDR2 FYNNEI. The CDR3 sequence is CASRGGYEQYF. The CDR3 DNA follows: TGTGCCAGCAGAGGCGGCTACGAGCAGTACTTC.

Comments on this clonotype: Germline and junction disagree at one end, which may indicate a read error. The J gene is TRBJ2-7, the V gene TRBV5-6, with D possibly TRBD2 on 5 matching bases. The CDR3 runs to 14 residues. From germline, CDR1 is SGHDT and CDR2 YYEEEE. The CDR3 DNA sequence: TGTGCCAGCAGTCTCCCGGCGGGCAGACGCGAGCTGTACTTC. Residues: CASSLPAGRRELYF.

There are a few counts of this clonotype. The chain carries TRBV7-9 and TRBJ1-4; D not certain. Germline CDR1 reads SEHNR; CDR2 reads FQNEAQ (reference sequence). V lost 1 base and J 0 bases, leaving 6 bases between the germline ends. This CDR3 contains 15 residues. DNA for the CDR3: TGTGCCAGCAGCTTAGGTTTCGCAACTAATGAAAAACTGTTTTTT. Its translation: CASSLGFATNEKLFF.

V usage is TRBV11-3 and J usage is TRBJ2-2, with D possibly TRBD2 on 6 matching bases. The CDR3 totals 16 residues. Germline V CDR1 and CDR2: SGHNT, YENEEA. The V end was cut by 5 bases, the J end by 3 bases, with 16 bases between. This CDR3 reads CASSPLGGLDTGELFF. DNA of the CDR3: TGTGCCAGCAGCCCCCTGGGGGGTTTGGACACCGGGGAGCTGTTTTTT.

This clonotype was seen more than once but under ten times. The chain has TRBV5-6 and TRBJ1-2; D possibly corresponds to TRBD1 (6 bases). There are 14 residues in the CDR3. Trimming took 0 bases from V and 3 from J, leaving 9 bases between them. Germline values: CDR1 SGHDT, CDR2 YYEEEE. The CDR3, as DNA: TGTGCCAGCAGCTTGGACAGGGAGTACTATGGCTACACCTTC. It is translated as CASSLDREYYGYTF.

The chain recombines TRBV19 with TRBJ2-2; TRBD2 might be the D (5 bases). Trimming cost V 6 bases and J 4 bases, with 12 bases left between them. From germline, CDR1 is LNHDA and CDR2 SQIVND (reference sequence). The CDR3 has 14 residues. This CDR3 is CASSYCGLTGELFF. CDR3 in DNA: TGTGCCAGTAGCTATTGCGGACTCACCGGGGAGCTGTTTTTT. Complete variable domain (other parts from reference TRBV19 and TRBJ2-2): DGGITQSPKYLFRKEGQNVTLSCEQNLNHDAMYWYRQDPGQGLRLIYYSQIVNDFQKGDIAEGYSVSREKKESFPLTVTSAQKNPTAFYLCASSYCGLTGELFFGEGSRLTVL.

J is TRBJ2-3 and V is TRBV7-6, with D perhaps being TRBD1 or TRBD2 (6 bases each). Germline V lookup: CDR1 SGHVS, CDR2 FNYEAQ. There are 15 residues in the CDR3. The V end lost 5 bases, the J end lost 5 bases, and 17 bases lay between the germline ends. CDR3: CASSVGGTTRDTQYF. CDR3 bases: TGTGCCAGCAGCGTAGGGGGGACGACCCGAGATACGCAGTATTTT.